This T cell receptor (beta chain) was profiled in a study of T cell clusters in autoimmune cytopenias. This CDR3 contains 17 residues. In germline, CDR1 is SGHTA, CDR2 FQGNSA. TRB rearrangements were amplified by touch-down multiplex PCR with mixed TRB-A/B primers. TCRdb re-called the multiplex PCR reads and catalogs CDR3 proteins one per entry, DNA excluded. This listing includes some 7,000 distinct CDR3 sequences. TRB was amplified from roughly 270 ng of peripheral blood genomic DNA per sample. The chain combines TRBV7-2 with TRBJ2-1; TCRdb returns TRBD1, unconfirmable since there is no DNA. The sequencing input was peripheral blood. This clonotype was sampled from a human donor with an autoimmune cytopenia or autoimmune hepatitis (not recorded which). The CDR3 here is CASSYAAGGQANNEQFF.